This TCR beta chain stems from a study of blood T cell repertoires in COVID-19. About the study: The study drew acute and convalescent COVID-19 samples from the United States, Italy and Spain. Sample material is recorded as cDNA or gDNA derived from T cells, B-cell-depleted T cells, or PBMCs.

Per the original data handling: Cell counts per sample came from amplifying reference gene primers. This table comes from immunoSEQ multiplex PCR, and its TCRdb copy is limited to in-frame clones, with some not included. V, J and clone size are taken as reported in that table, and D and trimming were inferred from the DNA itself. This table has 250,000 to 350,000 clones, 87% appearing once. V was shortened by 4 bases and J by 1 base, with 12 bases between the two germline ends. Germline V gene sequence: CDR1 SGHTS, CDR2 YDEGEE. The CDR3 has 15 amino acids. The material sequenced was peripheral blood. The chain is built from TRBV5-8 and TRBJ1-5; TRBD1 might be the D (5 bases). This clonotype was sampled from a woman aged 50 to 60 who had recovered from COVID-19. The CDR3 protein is CASSQGTKSNQPQHF. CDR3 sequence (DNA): TGTGCCAGCAGCCAGGGAACTAAAAGCAATCAGCCCCAGCATTTT. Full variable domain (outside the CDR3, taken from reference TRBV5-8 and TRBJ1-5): EAGVTQSPTHLIKTRGQQATLRCSPISGHTSVYWYQQALGLGLQFLLWYDEGEERNRGNFPPRFSGRQFPNYSSELNVNALELEDSALYLCASSQGTKSNQPQHFGDGTRLSIL.